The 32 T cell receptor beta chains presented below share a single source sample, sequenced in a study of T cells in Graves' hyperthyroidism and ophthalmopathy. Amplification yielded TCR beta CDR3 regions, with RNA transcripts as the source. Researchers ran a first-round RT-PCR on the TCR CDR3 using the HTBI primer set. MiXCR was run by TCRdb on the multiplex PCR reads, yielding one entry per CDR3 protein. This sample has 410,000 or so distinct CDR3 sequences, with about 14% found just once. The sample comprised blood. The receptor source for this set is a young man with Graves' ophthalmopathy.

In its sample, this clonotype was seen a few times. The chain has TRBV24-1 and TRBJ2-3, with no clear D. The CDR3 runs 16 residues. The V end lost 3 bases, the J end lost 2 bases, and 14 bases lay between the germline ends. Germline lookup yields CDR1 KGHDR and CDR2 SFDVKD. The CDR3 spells CATSDKTAQHTDTQYF. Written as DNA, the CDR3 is TGTGCCACCAGTGATAAAACGGCTCAACACACAGATACGCAGTATTTT.

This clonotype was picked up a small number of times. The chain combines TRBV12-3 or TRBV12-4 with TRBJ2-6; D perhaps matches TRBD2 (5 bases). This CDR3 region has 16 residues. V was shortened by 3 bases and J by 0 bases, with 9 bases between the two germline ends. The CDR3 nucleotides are TGTGCCAGCAGTTTGAACGGGATCTCTGGGGCCAACGTCCTGACTTTC. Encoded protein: CASSLNGISGANVLTF.

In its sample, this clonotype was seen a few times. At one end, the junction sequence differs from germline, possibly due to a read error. CDR3 in amino acids: CASSAGLAVQETRYF. CDR3 in DNA: TGTGCCAGCAGCGCGGGACTAGCGGTTCAAGAGACCCGGTACTTC. This chain joins TRBV9 and TRBJ2-5; TRBD2 matches 11 bases. The CDR3 length is 15 residues. Germline CDR1 reads SGDLS; CDR2 reads YYNGEE.

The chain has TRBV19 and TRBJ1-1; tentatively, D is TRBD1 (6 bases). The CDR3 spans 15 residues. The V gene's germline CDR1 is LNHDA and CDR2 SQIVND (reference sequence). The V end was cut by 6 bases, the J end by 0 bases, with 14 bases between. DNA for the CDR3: TGTGCCAGTAGCAACAGGGAACTGTTGAACACTGAAGCTTTCTTT. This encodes CASSNRELLNTEAFF.

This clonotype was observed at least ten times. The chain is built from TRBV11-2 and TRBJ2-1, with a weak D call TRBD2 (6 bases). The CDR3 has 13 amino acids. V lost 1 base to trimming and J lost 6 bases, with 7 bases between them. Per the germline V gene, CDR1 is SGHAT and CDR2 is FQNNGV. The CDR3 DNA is TGTGCCAGCAGCTTAGGTAGCGGCAATGAGCAGTTCTTC. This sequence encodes CASSLGSGNEQFF. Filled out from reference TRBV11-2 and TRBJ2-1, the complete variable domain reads EAGVAQSPRYKIIEKRQSVAFWCNPISGHATLYWYQQILGQGPKLLIQFQNNGVVDDSQLPKDRFSAERLKGVDSTLKIQPAKLEDSAVYLCASSLGSGNEQFFGPGTRLTVL.

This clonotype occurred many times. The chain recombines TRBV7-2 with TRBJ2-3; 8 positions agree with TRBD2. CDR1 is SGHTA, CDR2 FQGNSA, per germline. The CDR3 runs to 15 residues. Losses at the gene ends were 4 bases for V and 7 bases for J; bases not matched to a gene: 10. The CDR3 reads CASSYSAGDSYTQYF. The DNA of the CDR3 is TGTGCCAGCAGCTACTCAGCGGGGGACTCTTATACGCAGTATTTT.

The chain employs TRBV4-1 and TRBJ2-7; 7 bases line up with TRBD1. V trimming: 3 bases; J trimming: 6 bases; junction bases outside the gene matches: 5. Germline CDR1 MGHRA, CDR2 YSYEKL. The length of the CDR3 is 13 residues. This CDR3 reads CASSHWDSIEQYF. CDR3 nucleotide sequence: TGCGCCAGCAGCCATTGGGACAGTATCGAGCAGTACTTC.

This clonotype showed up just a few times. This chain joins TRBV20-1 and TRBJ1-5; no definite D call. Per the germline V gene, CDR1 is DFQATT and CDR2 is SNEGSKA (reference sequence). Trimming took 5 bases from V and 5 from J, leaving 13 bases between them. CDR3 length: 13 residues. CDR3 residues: CSADTDLDQPQHF. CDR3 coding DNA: TGCAGTGCTGATACCGACCTCGATCAGCCCCAGCATTTT.

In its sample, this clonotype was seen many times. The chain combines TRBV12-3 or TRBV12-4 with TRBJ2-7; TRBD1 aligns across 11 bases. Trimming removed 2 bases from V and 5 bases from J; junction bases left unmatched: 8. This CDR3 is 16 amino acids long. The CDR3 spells CASSLSRTGGFHEQYF. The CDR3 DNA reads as TGTGCCAGCAGTTTAAGTCGGACAGGGGGCTTCCACGAGCAGTACTTC.

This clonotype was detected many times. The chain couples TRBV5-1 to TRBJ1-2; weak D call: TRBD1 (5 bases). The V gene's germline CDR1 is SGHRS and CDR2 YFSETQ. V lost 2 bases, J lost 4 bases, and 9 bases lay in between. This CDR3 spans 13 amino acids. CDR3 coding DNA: TGCGCCAGCAGCTTTGACAGCGCCTATGGCTACACCTTC. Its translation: CASSFDSAYGYTF.

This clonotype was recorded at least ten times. CDR3 DNA sequence: TGTGCCAGCTCACCGGGGGGGGGCTCAACCTACGAGCAGTACTTC. Residues: CASSPGGGSTYEQYF. The gene calls are TRBV3-1 and TRBJ2-7; 8 bases agree with TRBD2. With 8 bases clipped from V and 2 bases from J, the junction kept 11 bases outside the gene matches. Germline CDR1 LGHDT, CDR2 YNNKEL (reference sequence). The CDR3 length is 15 residues.

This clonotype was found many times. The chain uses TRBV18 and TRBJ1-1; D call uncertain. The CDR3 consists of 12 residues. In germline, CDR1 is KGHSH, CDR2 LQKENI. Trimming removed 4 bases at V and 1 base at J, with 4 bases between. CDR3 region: CASSRENTEAFF. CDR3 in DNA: TGTGCCAGCTCACGAGAGAACACTGAAGCTTTCTTT.

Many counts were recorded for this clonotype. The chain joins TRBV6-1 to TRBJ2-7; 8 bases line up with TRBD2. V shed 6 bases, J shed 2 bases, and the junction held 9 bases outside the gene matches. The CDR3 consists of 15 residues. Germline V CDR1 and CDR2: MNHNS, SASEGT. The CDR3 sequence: CASRGEISGAYEQYF. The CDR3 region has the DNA TGTGCCAGCAGGGGTGAGATTAGCGGGGCCTACGAGCAGTACTTC.

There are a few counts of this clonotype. The CDR3 region has the DNA TGTGCCATCAGATATGCTGATGAGCAGTTCTTC. This codes for CAIRYADEQFF. The rearrangement uses TRBV10-3 and TRBJ2-1, with no clear D. The CDR3 sequence is 11 residues long. V dropped 6 bases and J dropped 8 bases, with 8 bases sitting between them. Germline V lookup: CDR1 ENHRY, CDR2 SYGVKD.

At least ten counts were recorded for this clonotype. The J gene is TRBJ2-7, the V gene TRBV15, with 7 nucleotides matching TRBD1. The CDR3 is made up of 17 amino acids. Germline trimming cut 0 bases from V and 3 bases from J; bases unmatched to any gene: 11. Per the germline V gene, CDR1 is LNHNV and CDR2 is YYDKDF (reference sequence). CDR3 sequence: CATSRDHFTGTDYEQYF. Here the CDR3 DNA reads TGTGCCACCAGCAGAGATCATTTTACGGGGACAGACTACGAGCAGTACTTC. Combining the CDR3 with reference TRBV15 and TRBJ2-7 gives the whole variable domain DAMVIQNPRYQVTQFGKPVTLSCSQTLNHNVMYWYQQKSSQAPKLLFHYYDKDFNNEADTPDNFQSRRPNTSFCFLDIRSPGLGDTAMYLCATSRDHFTGTDYEQYFGPGTRLTVT.

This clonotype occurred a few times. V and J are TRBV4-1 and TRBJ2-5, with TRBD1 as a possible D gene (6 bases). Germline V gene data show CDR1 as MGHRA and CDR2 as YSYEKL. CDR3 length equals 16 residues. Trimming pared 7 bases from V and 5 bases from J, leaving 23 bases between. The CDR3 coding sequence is TGCGCCAGCAATAGACGGGCAGGGGCCCAACGCGAGACCCAGTACTTC. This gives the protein CASNRRAGAQRETQYF.

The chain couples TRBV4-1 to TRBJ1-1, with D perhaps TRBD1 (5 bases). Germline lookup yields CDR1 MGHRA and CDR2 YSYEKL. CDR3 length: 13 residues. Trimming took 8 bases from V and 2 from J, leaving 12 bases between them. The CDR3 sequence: CASGLGVNTEAFF. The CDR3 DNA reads TGCGCCAGCGGGCTGGGGGTAAACACTGAAGCTTTCTTT.

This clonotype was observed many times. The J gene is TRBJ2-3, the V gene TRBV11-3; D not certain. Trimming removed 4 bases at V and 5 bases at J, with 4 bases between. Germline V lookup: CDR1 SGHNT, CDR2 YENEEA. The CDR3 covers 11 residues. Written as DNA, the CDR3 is TGTGCCAGCAGCTCAAAAGATACGCAGTATTTT. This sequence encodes CASSSKDTQYF.

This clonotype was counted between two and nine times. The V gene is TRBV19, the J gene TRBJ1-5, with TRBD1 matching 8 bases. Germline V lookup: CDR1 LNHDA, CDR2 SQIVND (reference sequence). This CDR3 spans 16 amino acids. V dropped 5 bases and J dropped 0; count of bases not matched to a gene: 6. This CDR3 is CASSASGGLSNQPQHF. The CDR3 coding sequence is TGTGCCAGTAGTGCCTCAGGGGGCCTTAGCAATCAGCCCCAGCATTTT.

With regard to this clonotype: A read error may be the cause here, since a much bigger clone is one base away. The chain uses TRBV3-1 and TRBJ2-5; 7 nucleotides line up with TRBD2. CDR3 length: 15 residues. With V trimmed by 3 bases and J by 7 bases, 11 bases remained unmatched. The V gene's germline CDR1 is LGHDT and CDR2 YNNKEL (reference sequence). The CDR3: CASSHFGGTEGTQYF. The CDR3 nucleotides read TGTGCCAGCAGCCATTTCGGGGGGACGGAGGGGACCCAGTACTTC.

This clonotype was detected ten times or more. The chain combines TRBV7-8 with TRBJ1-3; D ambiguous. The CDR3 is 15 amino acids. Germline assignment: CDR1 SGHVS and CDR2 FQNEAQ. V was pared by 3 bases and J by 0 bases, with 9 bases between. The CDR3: CASSFKADSGNTIYF. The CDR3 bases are TGTGCCAGCAGCTTCAAGGCGGACTCTGGAAACACCATATATTTT.

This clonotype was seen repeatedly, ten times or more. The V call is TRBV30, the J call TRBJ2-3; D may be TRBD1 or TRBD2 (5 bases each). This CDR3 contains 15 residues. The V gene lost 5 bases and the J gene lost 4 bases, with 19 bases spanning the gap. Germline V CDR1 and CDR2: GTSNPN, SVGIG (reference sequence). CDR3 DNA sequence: TGTGCCTGGTCGTCGGGCAGGGAGACTTCAGATACGCAGTATTTT. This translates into CAWSSGRETSDTQYF.

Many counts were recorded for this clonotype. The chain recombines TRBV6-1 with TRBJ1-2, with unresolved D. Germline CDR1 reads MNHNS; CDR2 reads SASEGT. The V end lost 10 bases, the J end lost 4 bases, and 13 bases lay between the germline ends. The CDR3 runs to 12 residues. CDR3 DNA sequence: TGTGCCACCAGAGCGGTCTTCTATGGCTACACCTTC. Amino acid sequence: CATRAVFYGYTF.

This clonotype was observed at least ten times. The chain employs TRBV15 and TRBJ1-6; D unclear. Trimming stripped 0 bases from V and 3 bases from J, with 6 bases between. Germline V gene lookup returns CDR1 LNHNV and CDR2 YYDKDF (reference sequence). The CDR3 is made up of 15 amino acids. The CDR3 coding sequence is TGTGCCACCAGCAGAGAGCTGGTCTATAATTCACCCCTCCACTTT. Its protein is CATSRELVYNSPLHF.

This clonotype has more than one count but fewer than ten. The CDR3 sequence is CASSISGGGTEAFF. The CDR3 bases are TGTGCCAGTAGTATATCCGGGGGCGGCACTGAAGCTTTCTTT. The chain uses TRBV19 and TRBJ1-1; possible D gene TRBD1, 6 bases. Trimming took off 2 bases at V and 4 bases at J, with 11 bases between the two ends. The germline CDR1 and CDR2 sequences are LNHDA and SQIVND (reference sequence). The CDR3 has 14 amino acids.

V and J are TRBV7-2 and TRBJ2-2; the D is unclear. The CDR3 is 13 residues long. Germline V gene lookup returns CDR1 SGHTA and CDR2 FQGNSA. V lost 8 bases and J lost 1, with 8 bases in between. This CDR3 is CASGTRNTGELFF. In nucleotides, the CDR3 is TGTGCCAGCGGCACCCGGAACACCGGGGAGCTGTTTTTT. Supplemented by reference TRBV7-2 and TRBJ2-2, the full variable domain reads GAGVSQSPSNKVTEKGKDVELRCDPISGHTALYWYRQSLGQGLEFLIYFQGNSAPDKSGLPSDRFSAERTGGSVSTLTIQRTQQEDSAVYLCASGTRNTGELFFGEGSRLTVL.

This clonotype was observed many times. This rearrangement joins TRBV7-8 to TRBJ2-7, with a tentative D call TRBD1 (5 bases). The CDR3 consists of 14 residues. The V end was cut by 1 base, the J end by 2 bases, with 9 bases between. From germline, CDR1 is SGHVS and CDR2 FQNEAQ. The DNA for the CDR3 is TGTGCCAGCAGCTTAGAGGCAGGGCCCTACGAGCAGTACTTC. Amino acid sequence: CASSLEAGPYEQYF.

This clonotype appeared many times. CDR3 region: CASSLAAENTEAFF. In DNA, the CDR3 is TGTGCCAGCAGCTTAGCAGCGGAGAACACTGAAGCTTTCTTT. The chain combines TRBV7-9 with TRBJ1-1; D call uncertain. CDR3 size: 14 residues. V dropped 0 bases and J dropped 1 base, with 6 bases sitting between them. Germline values: CDR1 SEHNR, CDR2 FQNEAQ (reference sequence).

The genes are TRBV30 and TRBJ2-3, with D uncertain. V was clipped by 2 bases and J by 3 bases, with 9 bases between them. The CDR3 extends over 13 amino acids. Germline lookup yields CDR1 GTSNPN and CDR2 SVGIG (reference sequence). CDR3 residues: CAWSPGTTDTQYF. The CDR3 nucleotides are TGTGCCTGGAGTCCAGGTACGACAGATACGCAGTATTTT.

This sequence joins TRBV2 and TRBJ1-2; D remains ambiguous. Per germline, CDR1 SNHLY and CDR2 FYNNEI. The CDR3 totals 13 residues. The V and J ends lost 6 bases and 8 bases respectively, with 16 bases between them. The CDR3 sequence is CASSETLQGGYTF. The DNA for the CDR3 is TGTGCCAGCAGCGAGACTCTACAAGGGGGCTACACCTTC. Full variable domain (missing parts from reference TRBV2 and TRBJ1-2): EPEVTQTPSHQVTQMGQEVILRCVPISNHLYFYWYRQILGQKVEFLVSFYNNEISEKSEIFDDQFSVERPDGSNFTLKIRSTKLEDSAMYFCASSETLQGGYTFGSGTRLTVV.

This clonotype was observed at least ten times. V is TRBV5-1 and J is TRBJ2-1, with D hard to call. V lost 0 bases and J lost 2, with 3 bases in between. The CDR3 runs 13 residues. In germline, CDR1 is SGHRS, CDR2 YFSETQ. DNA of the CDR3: TGCGCCAGCAGCTTGGACGCCTACAATGAGCAGTTCTTC. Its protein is CASSLDAYNEQFF.

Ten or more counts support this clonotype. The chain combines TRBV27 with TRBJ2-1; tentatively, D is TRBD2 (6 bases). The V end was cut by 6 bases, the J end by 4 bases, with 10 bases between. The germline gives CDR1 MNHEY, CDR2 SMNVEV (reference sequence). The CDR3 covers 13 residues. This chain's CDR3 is CASRGGVYNEQFF. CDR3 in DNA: TGTGCCAGCAGGGGCGGGGTATACAATGAGCAGTTCTTC.